What follows are 22 T cell receptor beta chains derived from one specimen sequenced in a study of post-analysis software for immune sequencing data. For these TCRs, the target antigens are not known. Unique molecular identifiers were carried by the TCR beta cDNA libraries. TCRdb re-derived calls from the PCR reads in MiXCR, one entry per CDR3 protein. The repertoire includes 750,000 to 900,000 distinct CDR3 sequences, roughly 50% of them detected once, and 4.9% sits in the top ten. Study-wide results and limits: Compared with controls, patients had more of five TRBV segments, including TRBV5-6, TRBV5-1 and TRBV20-1.

Material: blood. The receptors were sampled from a girl aged 10-17 years with multiple sclerosis.

The chain is built from TRBV7-6 and TRBJ2-1; D gene unclear. Trimming shortened V by 7 bases and J by 4 bases, and 20 bases separated the two germline ends. Germline assignment: CDR1 SGHVS and CDR2 FNYEAQ. The CDR3 length is 16 residues. The CDR3, as DNA: TGTGCCAGCACCACGGCCCTCGGAGCCGGGTACAATGAGCAGTTCTTC. Protein: CASTTALGAGYNEQFF.

The chain has TRBV20-1 and TRBJ2-5, with D perhaps matching TRBD2 (5 bases). Germline CDR1 is DFQATT and CDR2 is SNEGSKA (reference sequence). Trimming cost V 0 bases and J 5 bases, with 16 bases left between them. The length of the CDR3 is 15 residues. The chain's CDR3 is CSARDFILAGETQYF. The CDR3 nucleotides read TGCAGTGCTAGAGATTTTATCCTAGCCGGGGAGACCCAGTACTTC.

The rearrangement links TRBV29-1 to TRBJ1-4; the match to TRBD1 covers 7 bases. The J segment lost 3 bases and the V segment lost 6 bases, leaving 10 bases of the junction unmatched. The CDR3 runs to 15 residues. Per germline, CDR1 SQVTM and CDR2 ANQGSEA. CDR3 amino acids: CSVALTGTSNEKLFF. The CDR3 DNA reads as TGCAGCGTCGCATTGACAGGGACCTCTAATGAAAAACTGTTTTTT.

The chain joins TRBV21-1 to TRBJ2-7; the table's D call TRBD2 went unverified against the DNA. TRBV21-1 is annotated as a pseudogene. The length of the CDR3 is 16 residues. The CDR3 nucleotides read TGTGCCAGCACCCGTGAATTAGCGGGTTCCGCCTACGAGCAGTACTTC. It codes for CASTRELAGSAYEQYF.

V and J are TRBV20-1 and TRBJ2-7; 7 bases line up with TRBD2. In germline, CDR1 is DFQATT, CDR2 SNEGSKA (reference sequence). The junction had 8 bases not matched to a gene; V was cut back by 0 bases and J by 0 bases. CDR3 length: 16 residues. The DNA of the CDR3 is TGCAGTGCTAGAGATGAGGTCCTAGCGGCCTCCTACGAGCAGTACTTC. It translates to CSARDEVLAASYEQYF.

As concerns this clonotype: One end of the junction is discordant with germline, which a read error may explain. V gene TRBV6-6 combines with J gene TRBJ1-4; possibly TRBD1 for D (6 bases). The length of the CDR3 is 14 residues. CDR1 MNHNY and CDR2 SVGAGI come from the germline V gene (reference sequence). CDR3: CASTKGEANEKRFF. Written as DNA, the CDR3 is TGTGCCAGCACCAAGGGGGAGGCTAATGAAAAACGGTTTTTT.

The chain joins TRBV6-2 or TRBV6-3 to TRBJ2-7, with 7 bases matching TRBD2. CDR1 is MNHEY and CDR2 is SVGEGT in the germline V gene. The J segment lost 0 bases and the V segment lost 2 bases, leaving 7 bases of the junction unmatched. The CDR3 length is 16 residues. The CDR3 loop is CASSYISTSRSYEQYF. The CDR3 coding sequence is TGTGCCAGCAGTTACATCTCGACTAGCCGCTCCTACGAGCAGTACTTC.

This chain uses TRBV9 with TRBJ2-1, with TRBD1 as a possible D gene (6 bases). This CDR3 region has 15 residues. Germline V gene sequence: CDR1 SGDLS, CDR2 YYNGEE. Between the trimmed V and J ends, which lost 0 bases and 2 bases, there was a span of 9 bases. CDR3 nucleotide sequence: TGTGCCAGCAGCGTAGTACAGGGTACCTACAATGAGCAGTTCTTC. This encodes CASSVVQGTYNEQFF.

The sample holds a few counts of this clonotype. The chain links TRBV4-3 to TRBJ2-7; D ambiguous. Germline-derived CDR1 and CDR2 are LGHNA and YSLEER. This CDR3 spans 13 amino acids. The V and J ends lost 3 bases and 3 bases respectively, with 9 bases between them. CDR3 in DNA: TGCGCCAGCAGCCATGCGGTGGACTACGAGCAGTACTTC. Translation: CASSHAVDYEQYF.

For the CDR3, the DNA is TGTGCCAGCAGCTTCGCCCTCCGGGATGGCTACACCTTC. Protein: CASSFALRDGYTF. The rearrangement uses TRBV11-2 and TRBJ1-2; D is unresolved. The germline V gene encodes CDR1 SGHAT and CDR2 FQNNGV. The CDR3 is 13 amino acids. With 3 bases removed from V and 6 bases from J, the gap between germline ends came to 11 bases. Together with reference TRBV11-2 and TRBJ1-2, the CDR3 gives the full variable domain: EAGVAQSPRYKIIEKRQSVAFWCNPISGHATLYWYQQILGQGPKLLIQFQNNGVVDDSQLPKDRFSAERLKGVDSTLKIQPAKLEDSAVYLCASSFALRDGYTFGSGTRLTVV.

This clonotype was picked up one time. The V gene is TRBV28, the J gene TRBJ2-1, with TRBD1 matching 10 bases. CDR1 MDHEN and CDR2 SYDVKM come from the germline V gene. The trim removed 6 bases at V and 9 bases at J, leaving 5 bases unmatched. The CDR3 is 13 residues long. The CDR3 nucleotides are TGTGCCAGCAGGCAGACAGGGGGCGGTGAGCAGTTCTTC. Translation gives CASRQTGGGEQFF. Full variable domain (missing parts from reference TRBV28 and TRBJ2-1): DVKVTQSSRYLVKRTGEKVFLECVQDMDHENMFWYRQDPGLGLRLIYFSYDVKMKEKGDIPEGYSVSREKKERFSLILESASTNQTSMYLCASRQTGGGEQFFGPGTRLTVL.

The chain uses TRBV6-1 and TRBJ2-1; D possibly corresponds to TRBD2 (5 bases). V dropped 4 bases and J dropped 3 bases, with 19 bases sitting between them. CDR1 is MNHNS and CDR2 is SASEGT in the germline V gene. The CDR3 totals 17 residues. CDR3 sequence: CASSGGWASISYNEQFF. The CDR3 DNA reads TGTGCCAGCAGTGGTGGGTGGGCTAGCATCAGCTACAATGAGCAGTTCTTC.

J is TRBJ1-1 and V is TRBV6-5, with 8 nucleotides matching TRBD1. This CDR3 comprises 18 residues. J lost 0 bases, V lost 4 bases, and 13 bases had no gene match. Germline V gives CDR1 MNHEY, CDR2 SVGAGI. CDR3 nucleotides: TGTGCCAGCAGTTTCACAGGGGGACTAGATGGACTGAACACTGAAGCTTTCTTT. This sequence encodes CASSFTGGLDGLNTEAFF.

This rearrangement joins TRBV7-9 to TRBJ1-2; D remains ambiguous. Germline V gives CDR1 SEHNR, CDR2 FQNEAQ (reference sequence). V lost 4 bases to trimming and J lost 2 bases, with 8 bases between them. The CDR3 is 13 amino acids. CDR3 protein: CASSSLDNYGYTF. DNA of the CDR3: TGTGCCAGCAGCTCTTTGGACAACTATGGCTACACCTTC.

This clonotype was found a few times. This chain connects TRBV20-1 to TRBJ2-3, with 10 nucleotides matching TRBD2. The CDR3 totals 15 residues. The germline gives CDR1 DFQATT, CDR2 SNEGSKA (reference sequence). After removal of 3 bases from V and 6 bases from J, the junction contained 9 bases not matched to a gene. Here the CDR3 DNA reads TGCAGTGCTAGGGCGTCTAGCGGGAGATCGGATACGCAGTATTTT. This translates into CSARASSGRSDTQYF.

This clonotype was seen at least ten times. The gene calls are TRBV20-1 and TRBJ2-5; D is uncertain. The V gene's germline CDR1 is DFQATT and CDR2 SNEGSKA (reference sequence). This CDR3 contains 11 residues. Trimming removed 5 bases from V and 0 bases from J, with 4 bases in between. The DNA for the CDR3 is TGCAGTGCTCAGAACCAAGAGACCCAGTACTTC. This codes for CSAQNQETQYF.

The V call is TRBV12-3 or TRBV12-4, the J call TRBJ1-1; 7 bases align to TRBD1. Trimming at V came to 6 bases and at J to 10 bases, leaving 5 bases not matched to a gene. The CDR3 consists of 11 residues. The chain's CDR3 is CASSQGVVAFF. For the CDR3, the DNA is TGTGCCAGCAGCCAGGGGGTGGTAGCTTTCTTT.

The chain employs TRBV4-1 and TRBJ1-6, with unresolved D. V lost 0 bases, J lost 0 bases, and 6 bases lay in between. The CDR3 is 16 amino acids. Germline values: CDR1 MGHRA, CDR2 YSYEKL. The CDR3: CASSQDPSSYNSPLHF. DNA for the CDR3: TGCGCCAGCAGCCAAGATCCCAGCTCCTATAATTCACCCCTCCACTTT.

This chain connects TRBV9 to TRBJ2-5; D not resolved. V lost 0 bases to trimming and J lost 2 bases, with 11 bases between them. The CDR3 contains 15 residues. Looked up from germline, CDR1 is SGDLS and CDR2 is YYNGEE. The CDR3 protein is CASSVEEQDQETQYF. DNA for the CDR3: TGTGCCAGCAGCGTAGAGGAGCAGGATCAAGAGACCCAGTACTTC.

The rearrangement links TRBV20-1 to TRBJ2-1; 11 positions agree with TRBD2. Trimming at V came to 3 bases and at J to 6 bases, leaving 7 bases not matched to a gene. In germline, CDR1 is DFQATT, CDR2 SNEGSKA (reference sequence). The CDR3 spans 15 residues. CDR3: CSARELAGDLNEQFF. The DNA for the CDR3 is TGCAGTGCTAGGGAACTAGCGGGAGACCTCAATGAGCAGTTCTTC.

The J gene is TRBJ1-4, the V gene TRBV27; D is uncertain. V shed 5 bases and J shed 4 bases, with 11 bases lying between them. Germline loops: CDR1 MNHEY, CDR2 SMNVEV (reference sequence). This CDR3 spans 14 amino acids. The CDR3, as DNA: TGTGCCAGCAGTCCAGGACGGCTTAATGAAAAACTGTTTTTT. Translated: CASSPGRLNEKLFF.

This clonotype was observed a few times. One end of the junction is discordant with germline, which a read error may explain. The J gene is TRBJ1-2, the V gene TRBV2; D is unclear. From germline, CDR1 is SNHLY and CDR2 FYNNEI. CDR3 length: 15 amino acids. The CDR3 DNA is TGTGCCAGCCGTGAAATGGGAGCAACTAACTATGGCTACACCTTC. Protein product: CASREMGATNYGYTF. Together with reference TRBV2 and TRBJ1-2, the CDR3 gives the full variable domain: EPEVTQTPSHQVTQMGQEVILRCVPISNHLYFYWYRQILGQKVEFLVSFYNNEISEKSEIFDDQFSVERPDGSNFTLKIRSTKLEDSAMYFCASREMGATNYGYTFGSGTRLTVV.